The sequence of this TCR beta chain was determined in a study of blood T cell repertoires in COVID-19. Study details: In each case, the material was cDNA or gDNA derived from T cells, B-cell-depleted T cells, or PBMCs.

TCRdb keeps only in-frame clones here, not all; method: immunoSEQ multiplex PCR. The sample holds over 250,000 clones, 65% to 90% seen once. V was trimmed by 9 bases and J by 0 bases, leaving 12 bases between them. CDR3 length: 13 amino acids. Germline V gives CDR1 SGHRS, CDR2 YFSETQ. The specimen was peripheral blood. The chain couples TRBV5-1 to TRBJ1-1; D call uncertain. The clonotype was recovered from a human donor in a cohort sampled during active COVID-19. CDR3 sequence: CATKEELNTEAFF. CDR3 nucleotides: TGCGCCACTAAAGAGGAATTGAACACTGAAGCTTTCTTT.